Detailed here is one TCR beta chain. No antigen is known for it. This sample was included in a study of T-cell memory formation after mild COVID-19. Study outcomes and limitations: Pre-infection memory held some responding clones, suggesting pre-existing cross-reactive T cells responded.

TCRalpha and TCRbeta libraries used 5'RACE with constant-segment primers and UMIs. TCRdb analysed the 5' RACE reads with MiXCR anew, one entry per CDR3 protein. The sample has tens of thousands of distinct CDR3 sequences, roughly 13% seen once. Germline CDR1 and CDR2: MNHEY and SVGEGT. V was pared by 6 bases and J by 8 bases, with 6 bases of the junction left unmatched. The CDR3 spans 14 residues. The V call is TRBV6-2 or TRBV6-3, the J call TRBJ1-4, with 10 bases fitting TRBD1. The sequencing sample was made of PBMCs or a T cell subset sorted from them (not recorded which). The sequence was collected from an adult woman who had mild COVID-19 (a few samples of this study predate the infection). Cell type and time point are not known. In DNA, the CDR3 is TGTGCCAGCAGACTGACAGGGGGCGCAGAAAAACTGTTTTTT. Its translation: CASRLTGGAEKLFF.